The clone carrying this TCR beta chain was seen more than once but under ten times. Its antigen is not identified. There were healthy Caucasian individuals from Russia, aged about 6 to 100, serving as donors. This specimen belongs to a study of blood T cells in healthy people across ages. The second PCR ran about 6 to 11 cycles with a sample-barcoded 5' primer and J-beta primers. Each CDR3 protein gets one entry after TCRdb re-called the 5' RACE reads with MiXCR. The sample consists of 750,000 to 950,000 distinct CDR3 sequences, 50% to 65% of them appearing once. J gave up 3 bases and V 9 bases, and 15 bases lay outside the gene matches. This CDR3 is 16 amino acids long. Germline CDR1 MNHNS, CDR2 SASEGT. General study findings and limits: Possibly confounding the expanded clonotype changes was the fact that donor CMV status was unknown. Older individuals had lower TCR beta diversity per million T cells (the decline was roughly linear). Researchers said unsorted PBMCs prevented a conclusive naive versus antigen-experienced comparison.

The receptor comes from a man older than 75 in good health. The specimen was blood. The chain couples TRBV6-1 to TRBJ2-3; 7 bases are a match to TRBD1. CDR3 nucleotides: TGTGCCAGTCAAGGAGAGGGGGCTAGCCAAACAGATACGCAGTATTTT. The encoded protein is CASQGEGASQTDTQYF.